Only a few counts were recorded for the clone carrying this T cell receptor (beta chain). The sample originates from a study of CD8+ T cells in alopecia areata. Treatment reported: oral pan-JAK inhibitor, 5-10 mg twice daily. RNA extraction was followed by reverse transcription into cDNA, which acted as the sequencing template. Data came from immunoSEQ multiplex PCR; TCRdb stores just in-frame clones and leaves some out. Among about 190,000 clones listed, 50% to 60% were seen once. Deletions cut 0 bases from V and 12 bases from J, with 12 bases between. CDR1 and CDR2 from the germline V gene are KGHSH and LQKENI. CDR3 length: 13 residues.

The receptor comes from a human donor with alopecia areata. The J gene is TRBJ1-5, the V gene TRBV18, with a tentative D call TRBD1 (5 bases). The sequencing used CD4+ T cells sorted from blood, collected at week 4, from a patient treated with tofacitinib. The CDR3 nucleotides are TGTGCCAGCTCACCACCGGGGGAAAGCAGCCAGCATTTT. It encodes CASSPPGESSQHF. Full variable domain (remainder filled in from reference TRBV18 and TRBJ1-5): NAGVMQNPRHLVRRRGQEARLRCSPMKGHSHVYWYRQLPEEGLKFMVYLQKENIIDESGMPKERFSAEFPKEGPSILRIQQVVRGDSAAYFCASSPPGESSQHFGDGTRLSIL.